The next 16 T cell receptor beta chains were all read from a single sample in a study of cytomegalovirus exposure and HLA in healthy donors. The study ran its PCR with 60 Vbeta and 13 Jbeta primers. This table comes from immunoSEQ multiplex PCR, and its TCRdb copy is limited to in-frame clones, with some not included. The sample includes under 200,000 clones, 65% to 85% of them seen just once. Sequenced: PBMCs. The receptors derive from a man in his forties in good health and CMV-seropositive.

This chain connects TRBV19 to TRBJ1-4, with a possible D match to TRBD1 (6 bases). From germline, CDR1 is LNHDA and CDR2 SQIVND (reference sequence). The CDR3 is made up of 14 amino acids. The V end lost 7 bases, the J end lost 4 bases, and 13 bases lay between the germline ends. CDR3 nucleotide sequence: TGTGCCAGTACCTCCGGGACAAGTAATGAAAAACTGTTTTTT. Its protein is CASTSGTSNEKLFF.

This rearrangement joins TRBV4-3 to TRBJ1-5; D unresolved. V shed 0 bases and J shed 5 bases, with 11 bases lying between them. CDR1 is LGHNA, CDR2 YSLEER, per germline. CDR3 size: 15 residues. CDR3 in DNA: TGCGCCAGCAGCCAAGATACAGAGTTCGATCAGCCCCAGCATTTT. Amino acids: CASSQDTEFDQPQHF.

The V call is TRBV10-3, the J call TRBJ2-4, with TRBD2 matching 10 bases. With 6 bases clipped from V and 3 bases from J, the junction kept 8 bases outside the gene matches. CDR3 size: 16 residues. Germline lookup yields CDR1 ENHRY and CDR2 SYGVKD. DNA of the CDR3: TGTGCCATCAGCGACGTAGCGGGGGGAGACAAAAACATTCAGTACTTC. It yields the protein CAISDVAGGDKNIQYF.

The chain couples TRBV28 to TRBJ2-5, with D perhaps matching TRBD2 (5 bases). Trimming took 2 bases from V and 5 from J, leaving 12 bases between them. CDR1 is MDHEN and CDR2 is SYDVKM in the germline V gene. The CDR3 is made up of 14 amino acids. CDR3 nucleotide sequence: TGTGCCAGCAGTTTAGATCCTAGCCGGGAGACCCAGTACTTC. It codes for CASSLDPSRETQYF.

The chain has TRBV10-1 and TRBJ2-7, with D tentatively TRBD1 (5 bases). Trimming pared 3 bases from V and 6 bases from J, leaving 12 bases between. The CDR3 is 13 amino acids. Germline CDR1 reads WNHNN; CDR2 reads SYGVQD (reference sequence). CDR3 DNA sequence: TGCGCCAGCAGTGAACAACAGGCCACCGAGCAGTACTTC. Amino acid sequence: CASSEQQATEQYF.

The chain carries TRBV4-1 and TRBJ2-5; 8 nucleotides agree with TRBD1. CDR1 and CDR2 from the germline V gene are MGHRA and YSYEKL. V lost 2 bases to trimming and J lost 9 bases; unmatched junction nucleotides: 8. The CDR3 is 14 residues long. The CDR3 here is CASSQNRGTMAQYF. As DNA, the CDR3 is TGCGCCAGCAGCCAAAACAGGGGGACGATGGCCCAGTACTTC.

V gene TRBV7-9 combines with J gene TRBJ1-1; no firm D call. The CDR3 runs 13 residues. Germline values: CDR1 SEHNR, CDR2 FQNEAQ (reference sequence). The V end was cut by 3 bases, the J end by 6 bases, with 11 bases between. As DNA, the CDR3 is TGTGCCAGCAGCTTTTCCGGGGTCTCTGAAGCTTTCTTT. This sequence encodes CASSFSGVSEAFF.

The V call is TRBV2, the J call TRBJ1-5; maybe TRBD1 (5 bases). This CDR3 has 18 amino acids. Germline assignment: CDR1 SNHLY and CDR2 FYNNEI. The V and J ends lost 4 bases and 4 bases respectively, with 23 bases between them. The CDR3 is CASSVAVGTRRDNQPQHF. The CDR3, as DNA: TGTGCCAGCAGTGTTGCTGTGGGGACGAGGAGGGATAATCAGCCCCAGCATTTT. The full variable domain, rest sourced from reference TRBV2 and TRBJ1-5, is EPEVTQTPSHQVTQMGQEVILRCVPISNHLYFYWYRQILGQKVEFLVSFYNNEISEKSEIFDDQFSVERPDGSNFTLKIRSTKLEDSAMYFCASSVAVGTRRDNQPQHFGDGTRLSIL.

The gene calls are TRBV7-3 and TRBJ2-2; D perhaps matches TRBD2 (5 bases). CDR1 and CDR2 (germline): SGHTA, FQGTGA. Trimming stripped 8 bases from V and 1 base from J, with 11 bases between. This CDR3 comprises 14 residues. The CDR3 is CASGPGGNTGELFF. For the CDR3, the DNA is TGTGCCAGCGGACCAGGAGGGAACACCGGGGAGCTGTTTTTT.

J is TRBJ1-2 and V is TRBV5-1, with unresolved D. Trimming took 0 bases from V and 4 from J, leaving 7 bases between them. This CDR3 comprises 13 residues. Looked up from germline, CDR1 is SGHRS and CDR2 is YFSETQ. The CDR3 region is CASSLEHIYGYTF. In DNA, the CDR3 is TGCGCCAGCAGCTTGGAACATATCTATGGCTACACCTTC.

Comments on this clone: This CDR3 is also generated by other DNA sequences in the sample. The chain is built from TRBV18 and TRBJ1-1; D is uncertain. This CDR3 region has 13 residues. Trimming shortened V by 6 bases and J by 1 base, and 9 bases separated the two germline ends. Germline CDR1 reads KGHSH; CDR2 reads LQKENI. The CDR3 region is CASSPGGNTEAFF. The CDR3 DNA reads TGTGCCAGCTCTCCGGGTGGGAACACTGAAGCTTTCTTT.

V usage is TRBV5-1 and J usage is TRBJ2-5, with D hard to call. CDR3 length equals 14 residues. Trimming stripped 4 bases from V and 3 bases from J, with 13 bases between. Germline values: CDR1 SGHRS, CDR2 YFSETQ. The CDR3 sequence is CASSPLQAEETQYF. The CDR3 DNA is TGCGCCAGCAGCCCTCTTCAGGCTGAAGAGACCCAGTACTTC.

The J gene is TRBJ2-7, the V gene TRBV7-2, with TRBD2 matching 8 bases. Germline V gives CDR1 SGHTA, CDR2 FQGNSA. V was pared by 5 bases and J by 3 bases, with 9 bases of the junction left unmatched. The length of the CDR3 is 15 residues. This CDR3 is CASSPGVAGIYEQYF. DNA for the CDR3: TGTGCCAGCAGCCCAGGAGTAGCGGGAATCTACGAGCAGTACTTC.

The chain joins TRBV19 to TRBJ2-3; 12 bases align to TRBD1. CDR3 length: 18 amino acids. The germline gives CDR1 LNHDA, CDR2 SQIVND (reference sequence). The junction had 13 bases not matched to a gene; V was cut back by 6 bases and J by 3 bases. CDR3 bases: TGTGCCAGTAGAACTGCCGGGACAGGGGGCGCGGGGACAGATACGCAGTATTTT. It is translated as CASRTAGTGGAGTDTQYF.

The chain is built from TRBV6-5 and TRBJ2-7; possible D gene TRBD1, 6 bases. Trimming took 6 bases from V and 7 from J, leaving 13 bases between them. Germline V lookup: CDR1 MNHEY, CDR2 SVGAGI. This CDR3 has 12 residues. The CDR3 loop reads CASSNRVSEQYF. Written as DNA, the CDR3 is TGTGCCAGCAGCAACAGGGTTTCTGAGCAGTACTTC.

The rearrangement joins TRBV11-2 to TRBJ1-1; D possibly corresponds to TRBD1 (5 bases). The germline V and J ends were trimmed by 5 bases and 9 bases, with 16 bases remaining between them. The CDR3 extends over 13 amino acids. CDR1 is SGHAT, CDR2 FQNNGV, per germline. Here the CDR3 reads CASSPHQEGKAFF. The CDR3 bases are TGTGCCAGCAGCCCCCATCAGGAGGGGAAAGCTTTCTTT.